This T cell receptor (beta chain) was retrieved from a study of shared clonotypes between healthy human individuals. Study-wide points: Around 5% was the fraction of naive CD4 clonotypes found shared across four donors. Sharing of clonotypes among donors was expected to vary with sequencing depth.

Trimming pared 0 bases from V and 3 bases from J, leaving 6 bases between. The CDR3 length is 13 residues. The germline CDR1 and CDR2 sequences are SGHRS and YFSETQ. Regarding this clone: Its specificity is not known. The identical CDR3 is also encoded by other nucleotide sequences in the sample.

Each subset's genomic DNA was shared equally among a number of immunoSEQ plates. Authors' methods: For the immunoSEQ data, sequences were junction-only without quality scores, so filtering differed. TCRdb's table, derived via immunoSEQ multiplex PCR, lists solely in-frame clones and lacks some. That table furnishes V, J and clone size, whereas the DNA furnished D and trimming. The sample consists of more than 2 million clones, over 85% of them appearing once. The sequence derives from a man aged 18 to 35 in good health. The material sequenced was naive CD4+ T cells sorted from blood. Described subset: CD45RA+ positively selected. The chain joins TRBV5-1 to TRBJ2-5; possibly TRBD2 for D (5 bases). The DNA of the CDR3 is TGCGCCAGCAGCTTGGTACTAGAAGAGACCCAGTACTTC. Translating gives CASSLVLEETQYF. Based on the CDR3 plus reference TRBV5-1 and TRBJ2-5, the full variable domain is KAGVTQTPRYLIKTRGQQVTLSCSPISGHRSVSWYQQTPGQGLQFLFEYFSETQRNKGNFPGRFSGRQFSNSRSEMNVSTLELGDSALYLCASSLVLEETQYFGPGTRLLVL.